This T cell receptor beta chain was identified in a study of blood T cells in healthy people across ages. Findings and caveats of the study: There was a strong correlation between TCR beta diversity and naive T cell percentage. Observed TCR beta diversity per million T cells went down as age went up. This fall followed a roughly linear course with age.

The length of the CDR3 is 15 residues. The V gene lost 3 bases and the J gene lost 1 base, with 10 bases spanning the gap. Germline V gene lookup returns CDR1 SNHLY and CDR2 FYNNEI. A second PCR of about 6 to 11 cycles used a sample-barcoded 5' primer and a J-beta primer mix. A template-switch adaptor with 12 random nucleotides tagged each cDNA molecule. In TCRdb, the 5' RACE reads were re-called with MiXCR into one record per CDR3 protein. Of 710,000 or so distinct CDR3 sequences listed, about a fifth were seen once; the top ten hold 22%. This clonotype was observed a few times. The antigen remains unidentified.

This rearrangement joins TRBV2 to TRBJ1-5; D might be TRBD1 (6 bases). The sample taken for sequencing was blood. The source is a man between 65 and 79 years old in good health. CDR3 bases: TGTGCCAGCAGTGAGGACAGTTTGAGCAATCAGCCCCAGCATTTT. Translating gives CASSEDSLSNQPQHF.